This TCR beta chain was sequenced for a study of cytomegalovirus exposure and HLA in healthy donors. Note on this clone: Its specificity is not known. This CDR3 is missing its conserved last phenylalanine or tryptophan, likely due to a read error.

The V segment lost 1 base and the J segment 5 bases; nucleotides outside the gene matches: 7. Germline loops: CDR1 SGHDT, CDR2 YYEEEE. The CDR3 loop spans 15 amino acids. Study-level findings and limits: TCR beta chain V- and J-gene trimming was linked, in a later analysis, to a missense variant in DCLRE1C. According to the study, 160 or so TCR beta chains were cytomegalovirus-associated.

It was with 60 Vbeta and 13 Jbeta primers that the PCR ran. Sequencing used immunoSEQ multiplex PCR; TCRdb keeps in-frame clones, though not all of them. Of 130,000 or so clones in the sample, approximately 8.9% are singletons; the top ten hold roughly 7%. Sample: PBMCs. The rearrangement joins TRBV5-6 to TRBJ1-1; the match to TRBD1 covers 8 bases. The clonotype was recovered from a woman between 40 and 55 years old in good health and CMV-seropositive. The CDR3 DNA reads as TGTGCCAGCAGCTTGCCAGGGGGCAGGGGTACTGAAGCTTTCGTT. This encodes CASSLPGGRGTEAFV.